The 8 T cell receptor beta chains listed next were all sequenced from one sample in a study of metastatic and nonmetastatic thyroid tumors. With MiXCR, TCRdb reprocessed the PCR reads. The sample has over 15,000 clones; 9.5% to 15% are singletons. Thyroid surgery had not been preceded by any treatment in any patient. The sequencing input was tumor tissue. These receptors were obtained from a female donor with papillary thyroid cancer or a benign thyroid nodule (not recorded which). Some clones in this sample may be carry-over from other donors' samples.

This clone was picked up many times. The chain links TRBV7-2 to TRBJ2-7; TRBD2 agrees at 7 bases. V shed 1 base, J shed 7 bases, and the junction held 7 bases outside the gene matches. This CDR3 has 14 residues. Per the germline V gene, CDR1 is SGHTA and CDR2 is FQGNSA. CDR3 sequence: CASSLGGGVGEQYF. For the CDR3, the DNA is TGTGCCAGCAGCTTAGGTGGGGGGGTTGGAGAGCAGTACTTC.

The sample holds many counts of this clone. V usage is TRBV4-2 and J usage is TRBJ1-4, with 9 bases that match TRBD1. The CDR3 runs 15 residues. From germline, CDR1 is LGHNA and CDR2 YNFKEQ. V lost 4 bases to trimming and J lost 3 bases; unmatched junction nucleotides: 3. CDR3 nucleotides: TGTGCCAGCAGCCGAGGGACAGGGCCTAATGAAAAACTGTTTTTT. Translated: CASSRGTGPNEKLFF.

In its sample, this clone is medium-sized. CDR3 region: CSGNRDSSYNEQFF. The CDR3 DNA is TGCAGTGGGAACCGGGACAGCTCCTACAATGAGCAGTTCTTC. The genes are TRBV20-1 and TRBJ2-1; 7 bases map to TRBD1. J gave up 0 bases and V 7 bases, and 6 bases lay outside the gene matches. This CDR3 contains 14 residues. Per germline, CDR1 DFQATT and CDR2 SNEGSKA (reference sequence).

This clone was seen at least ten times. The chain carries TRBV6-1 and TRBJ2-3; tentatively, D is TRBD2 (6 bases). There are 16 residues in the CDR3. Germline assignment: CDR1 MNHNS and CDR2 SASEGT. The ends were cut back, 7 bases at V and 3 bases at J, with 20 bases in the middle. The CDR3 DNA follows: TGTGCCAGCACTTCCTCTCTGGGGGGATTAACAGATACGCAGTATTTT. Amino acid sequence: CASTSSLGGLTDTQYF.

By sample share, this clone is medium-sized. The gene calls are TRBV12-5 and TRBJ1-6; D unclear. Germline CDR1 is LGHNT and CDR2 is FRNRAP. This CDR3 has 12 amino acids. Trimming removed 2 bases at V and 11 bases at J, with 7 bases between. CDR3 region: CASGLWPAPLHF. In DNA, the CDR3 is TGTGCTAGTGGTTTGTGGCCGGCACCCCTCCACTTT.

This clone came up a few times. The V call is TRBV28, the J call TRBJ1-1; 7 bases line up with TRBD1. The CDR3 is 15 residues long. V lost 5 bases and J lost 2; bases outside the gene matches: 8. CDR1 is MDHEN, CDR2 SYDVKM, per germline. CDR3 nucleotides: TGTGCCAGCAGTGCCCAGGGGGGGGTAAACACTGAAGCTTTCTTT. Translated, it gives CASSAQGGVNTEAFF.

This clone is medium-sized (0.01 to 0.1%) by share. The V call is TRBV6-2 or TRBV6-3, the J call TRBJ1-3; tentatively, D is TRBD1 (6 bases). The CDR3 runs 14 residues. Germline CDR1 and CDR2: MNHEY and SVGEGT. Trimming removed 6 bases from V and 8 bases from J, with 17 bases in between. The CDR3, as DNA: TGTGCCAGCAGCCAGACCGGGACACGCGACACCATATATTTT. As protein: CASSQTGTRDTIYF.

This clone was detected many times. The chain uses TRBV11-2 and TRBJ1-1; 10 nucleotides agree with TRBD1. The CDR3 contains 15 residues. Germline CDR1 is SGHAT and CDR2 is FQNNGV. The V segment lost 5 bases and the J segment 5 bases; nucleotides outside the gene matches: 8. Written as DNA, the CDR3 is TGTGCCAGCAGCCCCACTCGGGACAGGGGTACTGAAGCTTTCTTT. Protein product: CASSPTRDRGTEAFF.